Following are 17 T cell receptor beta chains from one sample sequenced in a study of cytomegalovirus exposure and HLA in healthy donors. It was with 60 Vbeta and 13 Jbeta primers that the PCR ran. Assay used: immunoSEQ multiplex PCR; TCRdb lists only in-frame clones, some missing. Of approximately 250,000 clones in the sample, around 84% were seen once. What was sequenced was PBMCs. The receptors shown here come from a girl aged 2-10 years in good health and CMV-seronegative.

The V and J genes are TRBV25-1 and TRBJ1-1; maybe TRBD1 (6 bases). Germline assignment: CDR1 MGHDK and CDR2 SYGVNS. The CDR3 covers 18 residues. The germline V and J ends were trimmed by 3 bases and 1 base, with 21 bases remaining between them. The CDR3 spells CASSDSGAIRGKNTEAFF. Written as DNA, the CDR3 is TGTGCCAGCAGTGATTCCGGTGCCATCAGGGGAAAGAACACTGAAGCTTTCTTT.

This clone was counted a few times. The V gene is TRBV5-1, the J gene TRBJ1-5; TRBD1 is a possible D gene (5 bases). CDR1 SGHRS and CDR2 YFSETQ come from the germline V gene. The CDR3 has 14 residues. Trimming shortened V by 1 base and J by 2 bases, and 7 bases separated the two germline ends. The CDR3: CASSLRRGNQPQHF. In nucleotides, the CDR3 is TGCGCCAGCAGCTTGCGCAGGGGCAATCAGCCCCAGCATTTT.

The chain uses TRBV13 and TRBJ2-2, with 7 bases fitting TRBD1. This CDR3 is built from 16 residues. V lost 8 bases to trimming and J lost 3 bases; unmatched junction nucleotides: 12. CDR1 and CDR2 from the germline V gene are PRHDT and FYEKMQ (reference sequence). As DNA, the CDR3 is TGTGCCAGCGTCCTCTACAGGGGCCGGGACACCGGGGAGCTGTTTTTT. It translates to CASVLYRGRDTGELFF.

The chain is built from TRBV6-5 and TRBJ2-5, with TRBD2 identical over 8 bases. The better agreement between TRBJ2-7 and the DNA end casts doubt on the J call. Germline values: CDR1 MNHEY, CDR2 SVGAGI. The CDR3 consists of 15 residues. CDR3: CASSYSSGSGYEQYF. In DNA, the CDR3 is TGTGCCAGCAGTTACTCGAGCGGGAGTGGGTACGAGCAGTACTTC.

This clone was found a few times. The chain links TRBV25-1 to TRBJ2-1; D perhaps matches TRBD2 (5 bases). The CDR3 extends over 11 amino acids. Trimming removed 1 base from V and 12 bases from J, with 7 bases in between. Germline V gives CDR1 MGHDK, CDR2 SYGVNS. In DNA form, the CDR3 reads TGTGCCAGCAGTGAATCGGGGAGGCAGTTCTTC. It specifies CASSESGRQFF.

The rearrangement links TRBV19 to TRBJ2-1; TRBD2 matches 10 bases. In germline, CDR1 is LNHDA, CDR2 SQIVND (reference sequence). J gave up 9 bases and V 0 bases, and 2 bases lay outside the gene matches. This CDR3 has 14 amino acids. Here the CDR3 reads CASSIDWTSGEQFF. The CDR3 DNA sequence: TGTGCCAGTAGTATAGATTGGACTAGCGGTGAGCAGTTCTTC.

The rearrangement joins TRBV2 to TRBJ2-7; 11 bases line up with TRBD1. Germline CDR1 is SNHLY and CDR2 is FYNNEI. The ends lost 4 bases at V and 4 bases at J; junction bases unmatched: 6. The CDR3 sequence is 15 residues long. The CDR3 DNA sequence: TGTGCCAGCAGTGTCGGACAGGGGGCTTTGTACGAGCAGTACTTC. This translates into CASSVGQGALYEQYF.

The gene calls are TRBV6-1 and TRBJ2-7, with 14 nucleotides matching TRBD2. V gave up 7 bases and J gave up 3 bases; unmatched junction bases: 2. Germline values: CDR1 MNHNS, CDR2 SASEGT. The CDR3 spans 14 residues. CDR3 nucleotide sequence: TGTGCCAGCACCGGGACTAGCGGGAGCTACGAGCAGTACTTC. It translates to CASTGTSGSYEQYF.

The V call is TRBV28, the J call TRBJ1-5; possible D gene TRBD1, 5 bases. The germline gives CDR1 MDHEN, CDR2 SYDVKM. The CDR3 sequence is 16 residues long. Trimming removed 6 bases from V and 0 bases from J, with 15 bases in between. The CDR3 bases are TGTGCCAGCAGCCTCTTTGCGGGGGTTAGCAATCAGCCCCAGCATTTT. Its protein is CASSLFAGVSNQPQHF.

V is TRBV5-4 and J is TRBJ1-1; tentatively, D is TRBD1 (6 bases). Germline CDR1 is SGHNT and CDR2 is YYREEE (reference sequence). The CDR3 runs to 13 residues. Trimming took 1 base from V and 3 from J, leaving 7 bases between them. CDR3 amino acids: CASSLTGYTEAFF. The CDR3 DNA is TGTGCCAGCAGCTTGACAGGGTACACTGAAGCTTTCTTT.

The chain recombines TRBV5-4 with TRBJ2-7, with a weak D call TRBD1 (5 bases). The V gene lost 2 bases and the J gene lost 5 bases, with 20 bases spanning the gap. The CDR3 sequence is 16 residues long. Germline assignment: CDR1 SGHNT and CDR2 YYREEE (reference sequence). For the CDR3, the DNA is TGTGCCAGCAGCTTACCCGGGCCAGGTGGGGCCCACGAGCAGTACTTC. Translated, it gives CASSLPGPGGAHEQYF.

The V and J genes are TRBV7-6 and TRBJ2-7; possibly TRBD1 for D (5 bases). Germline CDR1 and CDR2: SGHVS and FNYEAQ. Trimming shortened V by 1 base and J by 2 bases, and 6 bases separated the two germline ends. The CDR3 extends over 13 amino acids. The CDR3 loop reads CASSLDRPYEQYF. The CDR3 DNA sequence: TGTGCCAGCAGCTTAGACAGGCCCTACGAGCAGTACTTC.

V gene TRBV5-1 combines with J gene TRBJ2-3; D gene unclear. The CDR3 consists of 13 residues. V was trimmed by 1 base and J by 4 bases, leaving 7 bases between them. Germline CDR1 and CDR2: SGHRS and YFSETQ. CDR3 coding DNA: TGCGCCAGCAGCTTGCGGAGCGCAGATACGCAGTATTTT. Protein product: CASSLRSADTQYF. The variable domain in full, with the rest retrieved from reference TRBV5-1 and TRBJ2-3, is KAGVTQTPRYLIKTRGQQVTLSCSPISGHRSVSWYQQTPGQGLQFLFEYFSETQRNKGNFPGRFSGRQFSNSRSEMNVSTLELGDSALYLCASSLRSADTQYFGPGTRLTVL.

The chain uses TRBV19 and TRBJ2-7; 8 nucleotides line up with TRBD2. This CDR3 has 16 residues. Losses at the gene ends were 6 bases for V and 3 bases for J; bases not matched to a gene: 13. The V gene's germline CDR1 is LNHDA and CDR2 SQIVND (reference sequence). DNA for the CDR3: TGTGCCAGTAGACCCAAGTCGGGGGGGCGATTCTACGAGCAGTACTTC. As protein: CASRPKSGGRFYEQYF.

The chain links TRBV4-2 to TRBJ2-1, with 8 bases matching TRBD2. This CDR3 is built from 19 residues. CDR1 LGHNA and CDR2 YNFKEQ come from the germline V gene. With 1 base clipped from V and 7 bases from J, the junction kept 18 bases outside the gene matches. In DNA, the CDR3 is TGTGCCAGCAGCCAAGTTCGCGATAGAGGTAGCGGGACTAAGAATGAGCAGTTCTTC. Translating it yields CASSQVRDRGSGTKNEQFF.

This clone was seen once. This rearrangement joins TRBV15 to TRBJ2-7, with TRBD1 matching over 11 bases. The CDR3 runs 15 residues. Germline values: CDR1 LNHNV, CDR2 YYDKDF (reference sequence). Trimming at V came to 6 bases and at J to 4 bases, leaving 8 bases not matched to a gene. The CDR3: CATSGTDRGRYEQYF. CDR3 coding DNA: TGTGCCACCAGTGGGACGGACAGGGGGCGGTACGAGCAGTACTTC.

The rearrangement uses TRBV5-1 and TRBJ2-5; 7 nucleotides align to TRBD2. V was pared by 1 base and J by 2 bases, with 2 bases of the junction left unmatched. The CDR3 length is 14 residues. Germline assignment: CDR1 SGHRS and CDR2 YFSETQ. CDR3 amino acids: CASSLPAGQETQYF. The CDR3 nucleotides read TGCGCCAGCAGCTTGCCAGCGGGACAAGAGACCCAGTACTTC.